This is a list of T cell receptor beta chains from one sample in a study of a mutant IDH1 vaccine in newly diagnosed glioma. Assay used: immunoSEQ multiplex PCR; TCRdb lists only in-frame clones, some missing. The repertoire holds around 100,000 clones, with roughly 90% as singletons. These receptors' antigens are unknown. Sequenced material: PBMCs, taken from a glioma patient whose treatment included an IDH1 peptide vaccine. These receptors were collected from a woman between 45 and 65 years old with glioma. Both conserved end residues are part of each CDR3. The order of the fields is CDR3 length, V gene, CDR3 protein.

cdr3_length: 12
v_call: TRBV27
cdr3_aa: CASRQGANEQFF

cdr3_length: 13
v_call: TRBV5-1
cdr3_aa: CASSPLRVHEQYF

cdr3_length: 15
v_call: TRBV5-1
cdr3_aa: CASSLGTTYTGELFF

cdr3_length: 14
v_call: TRBV2
cdr3_aa: CASSERASYNEQFF

cdr3_length: 14
v_call: TRBV9
cdr3_aa: CASSETGLADEQYF

cdr3_length: 14
v_call: TRBV5-4
cdr3_aa: CASSLGATNEKLFF

cdr3_length: 15
v_call: TRBV6-5
cdr3_aa: CASSYLSGRSYEQYF

cdr3_length: 15
v_call: TRBV6-6
cdr3_aa: CASSYPDRIKNGYTF

cdr3_length: 13
v_call: TRBV11-2
cdr3_aa: CASRVTGSGEQYF

cdr3_length: 15
v_call: TRBV28
cdr3_aa: CASSFAGAGNEKLFF

cdr3_length: 17
v_call: TRBV5-1
cdr3_aa: CASSLGVMGAEDTEAFF

cdr3_length: 13
v_call: TRBV2
cdr3_aa: CASSEIRSYEQYF

cdr3_length: 17
v_call: TRBV28
cdr3_aa: CASRLLGGSRVTGELFF

cdr3_length: 14
v_call: TRBV5-1
cdr3_aa: CASSPRAGETEAFF

cdr3_length: 15
v_call: TRBV7-8
cdr3_aa: CASSPREGRNQPQHF

cdr3_length: 14
v_call: TRBV10-3
cdr3_aa: CAISDAQGNQPQHF

cdr3_length: 16
v_call: TRBV19
cdr3_aa: CASKGGSAFRADTQYF

cdr3_length: 16
v_call: TRBV28
cdr3_aa: CASSTPLGTHSYEQYF

cdr3_length: 14
v_call: TRBV7-9
cdr3_aa: CASSLGLAAGELFF

cdr3_length: 15
v_call: TRBV29-1
cdr3_aa: CSVRTSGSITGELFF

cdr3_length: 15
v_call: TRBV6-6
cdr3_aa: CASSYGSRLIYEQYF

cdr3_length: 15
v_call: TRBV11-2
cdr3_aa: CASSWGIASTSGQYF

cdr3_length: 17
v_call: TRBV21-1
cdr3_aa: CASSNPGHKIENQPQHF

cdr3_length: 15
v_call: TRBV7-2
cdr3_aa: CASSRQGALGETQYF

cdr3_length: 13
v_call: TRBV18
cdr3_aa: CATLSQGEGEQYF

cdr3_length: 12
v_call: TRBV6-6
cdr3_aa: CASREFESPLHF

cdr3_length: 12
v_call: TRBV7-9
cdr3_aa: CASSLGPREQYF

cdr3_length: 15
v_call: TRBV4-1
cdr3_aa: CASSQEGRGNTEAFF

cdr3_length: 19
v_call: TRBV28
cdr3_aa: CASSLFPSASGSGTDTQYF

cdr3_length: 17
v_call: TRBV4-1
cdr3_aa: CASSQAPRSRHQETQYF

cdr3_length: 15
v_call: TRBV6-5
cdr3_aa: CASSYGTGYSYEQYF

cdr3_length: 16
v_call: TRBV7-9
cdr3_aa: CASSLVVGRGNQPQHF

cdr3_length: 16
v_call: TRBV5-4
cdr3_aa: CASSPTGSGGLGEQYF

cdr3_length: 13
v_call: TRBV5-1
cdr3_aa: CASSLGVDTEAFF

cdr3_length: 16
v_call: TRBV19
cdr3_aa: CASSIARYPWNGELFF

cdr3_length: 16
v_call: TRBV6-5
cdr3_aa: CASSYPRDGAGDEQFF

cdr3_length: 17
v_call: TRBV10-2
cdr3_aa: CASSDSGGRWGTDTQYF

cdr3_length: 14
v_call: TRBV5-1
cdr3_aa: CASSLGTSEYEQYF

cdr3_length: 13
v_call: TRBV10-3
cdr3_aa: CAISDDYSYEQYF